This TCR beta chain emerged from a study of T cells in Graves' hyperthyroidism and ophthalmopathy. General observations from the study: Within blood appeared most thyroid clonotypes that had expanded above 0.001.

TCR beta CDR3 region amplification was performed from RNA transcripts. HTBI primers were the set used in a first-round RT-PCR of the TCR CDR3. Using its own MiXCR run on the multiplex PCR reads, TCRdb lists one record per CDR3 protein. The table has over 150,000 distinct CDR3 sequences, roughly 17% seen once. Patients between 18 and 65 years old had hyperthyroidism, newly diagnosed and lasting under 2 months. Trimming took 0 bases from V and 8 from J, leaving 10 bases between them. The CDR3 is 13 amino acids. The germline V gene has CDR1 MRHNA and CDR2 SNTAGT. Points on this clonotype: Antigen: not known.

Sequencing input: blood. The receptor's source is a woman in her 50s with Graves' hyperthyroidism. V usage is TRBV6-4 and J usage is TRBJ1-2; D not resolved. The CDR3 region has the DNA TGTGCCAGCAGTGACTCGTCCGGGGTCGGCTACACCTTC. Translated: CASSDSSGVGYTF.